This TCR beta chain was captured in a study of blood T cell repertoires in COVID-19. Clones were read by immunoSEQ multiplex PCR, and TCRdb kept only the in-frame ones, dropping some. The data contain 200,000 to 250,000 clones, 65% to 85% of them singletons. This CDR3 comprises 14 residues. The junction had 2 bases not matched to a gene; V was cut back by 4 bases and J by 5 bases. CDR1 SGHAT and CDR2 FQNNGV come from the germline V gene. The receptor was isolated from a woman aged 40 to 50 who had recovered from COVID-19. This chain connects TRBV11-2 to TRBJ1-6; TRBD1 aligns across 7 bases. Material for sequencing was PBMCs or T cells enriched from blood (not recorded which). The CDR3 protein is CASSWDSDNSPLHF. The CDR3 bases are TGTGCCAGCAGCTGGGACAGTGATAATTCACCCCTCCACTTT. Full variable domain (rest looked up from reference TRBV11-2 and TRBJ1-6): EAGVAQSPRYKIIEKRQSVAFWCNPISGHATLYWYQQILGQGPKLLIQFQNNGVVDDSQLPKDRFSAERLKGVDSTLKIQPAKLEDSAVYLCASSWDSDNSPLHFGNGTRLTVT.